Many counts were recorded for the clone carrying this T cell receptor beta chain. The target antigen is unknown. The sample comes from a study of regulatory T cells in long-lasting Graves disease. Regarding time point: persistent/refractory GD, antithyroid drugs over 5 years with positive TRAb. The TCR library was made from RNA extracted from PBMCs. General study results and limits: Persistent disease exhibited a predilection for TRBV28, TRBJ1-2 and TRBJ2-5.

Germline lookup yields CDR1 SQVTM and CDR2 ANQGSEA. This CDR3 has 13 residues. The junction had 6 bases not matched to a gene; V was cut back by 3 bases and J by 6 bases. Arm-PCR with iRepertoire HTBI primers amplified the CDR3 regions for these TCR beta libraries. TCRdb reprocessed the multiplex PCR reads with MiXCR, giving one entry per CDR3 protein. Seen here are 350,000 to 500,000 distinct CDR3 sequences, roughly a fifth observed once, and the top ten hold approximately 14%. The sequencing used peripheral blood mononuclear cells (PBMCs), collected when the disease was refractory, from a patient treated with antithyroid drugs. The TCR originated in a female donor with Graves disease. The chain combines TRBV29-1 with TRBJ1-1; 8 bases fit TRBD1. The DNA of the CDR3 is TGCAGCGTTGATACCGCAGGGGGCCCTGAAGCTTTCTTT. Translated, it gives CSVDTAGGPEAFF.